The present T cell receptor (beta chain) was sequenced within a study of breast tumors, draining lymph nodes, adjacent tissues. Study-wide results and limits: Compared with lymph nodes, tumors were less diverse; compared with nontumor tissue, more.

Germline-derived CDR1 and CDR2 are SGHTA and FQGNSA. Inclusive of both ends, the CDR3 amounts to 15 amino acids. TCRdb processed the multiplex PCR reads anew with MiXCR; each CDR3 protein has one entry. The sample carries under 350,000 distinct CDR3 sequences, 30% to 35% recorded once. Axillary draining lymph nodes of breast cancer patients supplied the node samples. In regard to this clonotype: The antigen remains unidentified. Given a much more abundant clone one base away, this may be a read error. This CDR3 fails to terminate in the conserved phenylalanine or tryptophan, so it likely reflects a read error. The limits of the CDR3 on the DNA are not certain, so only TCRdb's listed CDR3 is given.

Material: axillary lymph node tissue. The rearrangement links TRBV7-2 to TRBJ1-2. The clonotype comes from a female donor with breast cancer. Some clones in this sample may be carry-over from other donors' samples. CDR3 loop: CASSLNSGTIGGYPS.